The T cell receptor beta chain described here comes from a study of CD8 T cells in ankylosing spondylitis. This clonotype was seen many times. As the method for making TCR beta libraries, quantitative 5'-RACE with molecular barcodes was used. TCRdb processed the 5' RACE reads anew with MiXCR; each CDR3 protein has one entry. The sample carries about 250,000 distinct CDR3 sequences, 15% to 20% recorded once. V was clipped by 3 bases and J by 6 bases, with 10 bases between them. This CDR3 has 13 amino acids. Specimen: blood, either unsorted or a sorted T cell fraction (not recorded which). The receptor's source is a male donor with ankylosing spondylitis or in good health (not recorded which). V usage is TRBV12-3 or TRBV12-4 and J usage is TRBJ2-3, with unresolved D. The CDR3: CASSFSGLDTQYF. The CDR3, as DNA: TGTGCCAGCAGTTTTTCAGGTTTGGATACGCAGTATTTT.